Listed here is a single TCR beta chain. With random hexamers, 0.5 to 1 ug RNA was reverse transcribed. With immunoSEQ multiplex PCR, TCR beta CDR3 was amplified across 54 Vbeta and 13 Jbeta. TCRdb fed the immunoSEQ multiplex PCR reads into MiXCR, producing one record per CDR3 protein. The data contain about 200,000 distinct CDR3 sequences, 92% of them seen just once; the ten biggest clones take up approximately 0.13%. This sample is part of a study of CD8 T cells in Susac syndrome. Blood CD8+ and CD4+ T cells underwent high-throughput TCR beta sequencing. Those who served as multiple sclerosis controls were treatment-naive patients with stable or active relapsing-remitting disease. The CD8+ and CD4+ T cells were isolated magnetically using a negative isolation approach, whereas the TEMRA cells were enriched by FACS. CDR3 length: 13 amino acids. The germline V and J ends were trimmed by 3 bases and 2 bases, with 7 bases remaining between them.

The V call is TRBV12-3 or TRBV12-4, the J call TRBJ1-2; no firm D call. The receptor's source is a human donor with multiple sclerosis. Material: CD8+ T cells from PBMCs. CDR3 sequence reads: CASSLRLNYGYTF. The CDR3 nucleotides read TGTGCCAGCAGTTTGAGACTAAACTATGGCTACACCTTC.